This TCR beta chain appears in the sequencing data of a study of T-cell reconstitution after alpha-beta-depleted transplantation in children. This clonotype was picked up a small number of times. Unique molecular identifiers were used in preparing the TCRbeta library. TCRdb analysed the PCR reads with MiXCR anew, one entry per CDR3 protein. Here the sample spans about 870,000 distinct CDR3 sequences, roughly 15% being singletons. This sample comprised PBMCs, mostly from graft donor cells, obtained 360 days after TCRalphabeta/CD19-depleted stem cell transplant. The TCR originated in a male patient younger than 18 who had a stem cell transplant for acute lymphoblastic leukemia, so the T cells may come from the graft donor.

The CDR3 reads CASSLGRVSVPTDTQYF. DNA of the CDR3: TGTGCCAGCAGCTTAGGAAGAGTTAGCGTCCCCACAGATACGCAGTATTTT. The genes are TRBV7-8 and TRBJ2-3; TRBD2 might be the D (5 bases). V was cut by 1 base and J by 2 bases, with 16 bases left in between. CDR1 is SGHVS, CDR2 FQNEAQ, per germline. The CDR3 consists of 17 residues.